One sample yielded the 29 T cell receptor beta chains listed below, sequenced in a study of CD8 T cells in Susac syndrome. Reverse transcription of about 0.45 to 1 ug RNA was performed with random hexamers. TCRdb used MiXCR to reprocess the immunoSEQ multiplex PCR reads, holding one entry per CDR3 protein. The sample has 250,000 to 350,000 distinct CDR3 sequences, about 90% seen once; the top ten hold about 0.063%. Sequencing was done on a sample of CD4+ T cells from PBMCs. The receptors here all came from a human donor with multiple sclerosis.

The rearrangement joins TRBV6-2 or TRBV6-3 to TRBJ1-1, with TRBD1 as a possible D gene (5 bases). The V end was cut by 0 bases, the J end by 3 bases, with 14 bases between. Per the germline V gene, CDR1 is MNHEY and CDR2 is SVGEGT. The CDR3 sequence is 16 residues long. The CDR3 loop reads CASSYSMGERDTEAFF. In DNA, the CDR3 is TGTGCCAGCAGTTACTCGATGGGGGAAAGGGACACTGAAGCTTTCTTT.

This clonotype was counted once. This rearrangement joins TRBV20-1 to TRBJ1-1; 7 bases line up with TRBD1. The CDR3 contains 15 residues. After removal of 3 bases from V and 5 bases from J, the junction contained 12 bases not matched to a gene. Germline loops: CDR1 DFQATT, CDR2 SNEGSKA (reference sequence). The CDR3 DNA follows: TGCAGTGCTAGTAAGGGGGCTACCCGTTGGACTGAAGCTTTCTTT. This codes for CSASKGATRWTEAFF.

The V and J genes are TRBV7-2 and TRBJ2-1, with 9 bases lining up with TRBD2. The germline V gene encodes CDR1 SGHTA and CDR2 FQGNSA. The length of the CDR3 is 16 residues. V lost 5 bases to trimming and J lost 9 bases; unmatched junction nucleotides: 14. CDR3 sequence: CASSPRVSGSPIEQFF. Here the CDR3 DNA reads TGTGCCAGCAGCCCCCGGGTTAGCGGGAGTCCCATTGAGCAGTTCTTC.

The chain employs TRBV7-2 and TRBJ2-7; the match to TRBD2 covers 7 bases. Germline V gene sequence: CDR1 SGHTA, CDR2 FQGNSA. The CDR3 has 15 amino acids. J lost 2 bases, V lost 1 base, and 5 bases had no gene match. The CDR3 protein is CASSLDSGVTYEQYF. The CDR3 DNA reads as TGTGCCAGCAGCTTAGACAGCGGGGTAACCTACGAGCAGTACTTC.

This clonotype showed up just once. V gene TRBV25-1 combines with J gene TRBJ1-2; D is unclear. CDR3 length equals 15 residues. Germline V gives CDR1 MGHDK, CDR2 SYGVNS. Between the trimmed V and J ends, which lost 3 bases and 3 bases, there was a span of 14 bases. CDR3 protein: CASSDPHGRDYGYTF. The CDR3 coding sequence is TGTGCCAGCAGTGACCCCCATGGCAGAGACTATGGCTACACCTTC.

In its sample, this clonotype was seen a few times. V gene TRBV29-1 combines with J gene TRBJ2-3; 8 bases are shared with TRBD2. CDR3 length: 13 residues. From germline, CDR1 is SQVTM and CDR2 ANQGSEA. Trimming took 4 bases from V and 3 from J; bases not matched to a gene: 3. The CDR3 loop reads CSVGGGRTDTQYF. The CDR3 DNA reads as TGCAGCGTTGGCGGGGGGAGGACAGATACGCAGTATTTT.

The chain joins TRBV12-3 or TRBV12-4 to TRBJ2-7; D tentatively fits TRBD1 or TRBD2 (5 bases each). The CDR3 runs 15 residues. Trimming shortened V by 5 bases and J by 5 bases, and 19 bases separated the two germline ends. CDR3 DNA: TGTGCCAGCAGTCTATTTCCGACCGGGACCCACGAGCAGTACTTC. This translates into CASSLFPTGTHEQYF.

The V and J genes are TRBV3-1 and TRBJ2-1, with no clear D. Germline values: CDR1 LGHDT, CDR2 YNNKEL (reference sequence). The CDR3 is made up of 12 amino acids. The V and J ends lost 2 bases and 4 bases respectively, with 3 bases between them. The CDR3 here is CASSQRYNEQFF. The CDR3 bases are TGTGCCAGCAGCCAACGGTACAATGAGCAGTTCTTC.

The chain joins TRBV5-1 to TRBJ1-6; no clear D gene. V lost 7 bases and J lost 5, with 13 bases in between. Germline-derived CDR1 and CDR2 are SGHRS and YFSETQ. CDR3 length: 14 amino acids. CDR3 nucleotide sequence: TGCGCCAGCCAGAGAGAGAGAAATAATTCACCCCTCCACTTT. Translating gives CASQRERNNSPLHF.

This clonotype came up a few times. The CDR3 bases are TGTGCCAGCAGCTTAACGCTCGCAGATACGCAGTATTTT. Translation gives CASSLTLADTQYF. The chain employs TRBV7-3 and TRBJ2-3; D is undetermined. With 0 bases removed from V and 4 bases from J, the gap between germline ends came to 5 bases. The CDR3 has 13 amino acids. Germline V gives CDR1 SGHTA, CDR2 FQGTGA.

This clonotype is a singleton in its sample. V gene TRBV6-2 or TRBV6-3 combines with J gene TRBJ2-1; weak D call: TRBD2 (6 bases). The CDR3 is 16 amino acids. CDR1 is MNHEY, CDR2 SVGEGT, per germline. Trimming left V 6 bases short and J 5 bases short, with 20 bases between. Written as DNA, the CDR3 is TGTGCCAGCAGCGTCACCGGGAGAGCTCGCGACAATGAGCAGTTCTTC. Amino acid sequence: CASSVTGRARDNEQFF.

This rearrangement joins TRBV29-1 to TRBJ2-7; perhaps TRBD2 as D (5 bases). V lost 4 bases to trimming and J lost 3 bases, with 7 bases between them. The CDR3 is 11 residues long. Per the germline V gene, CDR1 is SQVTM and CDR2 is ANQGSEA. The CDR3 nucleotides read TGCAGCGTTGCACTAGACTACGAGCAGTACTTC. Translated, it gives CSVALDYEQYF.

The chain couples TRBV18 to TRBJ2-3; unclear D gene. The CDR3 sequence is 13 residues long. The V end was cut by 3 bases, the J end by 7 bases, with 11 bases between. Germline V gives CDR1 KGHSH, CDR2 LQKENI. The CDR3 nucleotides read TGTGCCAGCTCACCTACTAATATCAATACGCAGTATTTT. Its protein is CASSPTNINTQYF. Drawing the rest from reference TRBV18 and TRBJ2-3, the complete variable domain is NAGVMQNPRHLVRRRGQEARLRCSPMKGHSHVYWYRQLPEEGLKFMVYLQKENIIDESGMPKERFSAEFPKEGPSILRIQQVVRGDSAAYFCASSPTNINTQYFGPGTRLTVL.

The rearrangement joins TRBV18 to TRBJ1-1; no clear D gene. This CDR3 comprises 13 residues. V was shortened by 5 bases and J by 8 bases, with 15 bases between the two germline ends. Germline CDR1 is KGHSH and CDR2 is LQKENI. The CDR3 here is CASSAGQVQEAFF. DNA for the CDR3: TGTGCCAGCTCAGCAGGTCAGGTACAAGAAGCTTTCTTT. The variable domain in full, with the rest retrieved from reference TRBV18 and TRBJ1-1, is NAGVMQNPRHLVRRRGQEARLRCSPMKGHSHVYWYRQLPEEGLKFMVYLQKENIIDESGMPKERFSAEFPKEGPSILRIQQVVRGDSAAYFCASSAGQVQEAFFGQGTRLTVV.

The V gene is TRBV5-1, the J gene TRBJ1-1; D is undetermined. Trimming pared 0 bases from V and 1 base from J, leaving 7 bases between. The CDR3 consists of 14 residues. The germline V gene has CDR1 SGHRS and CDR2 YFSETQ. The CDR3: CASSLVPENTEAFF. In nucleotides, the CDR3 is TGCGCCAGCAGCTTGGTCCCAGAGAACACTGAAGCTTTCTTT.

The chain uses TRBV2 and TRBJ1-2; D gene unclear. The CDR3 length is 11 residues. Trimming removed 7 bases from V and 10 bases from J, with 13 bases in between. Germline CDR1 reads SNHLY; CDR2 reads FYNNEI. CDR3 loop: CASKPRLDYTF. The CDR3 coding sequence is TGTGCCAGCAAACCACGTCTCGACTACACCTTC.

This clonotype has a single count. This chain uses TRBV6-2 or TRBV6-3 with TRBJ2-5, with 7 positions matching TRBD1. The CDR3 runs 16 residues. The germline V gene encodes CDR1 MNHEY and CDR2 SVGEGT. Trimming took 0 bases from V and 3 from J; bases not matched to a gene: 7. The CDR3 sequence: CASSYSSGTAKETQYF. The CDR3 coding sequence is TGTGCCAGCAGTTACTCGTCTGGGACAGCTAAAGAGACCCAGTACTTC.

The chain combines TRBV5-1 with TRBJ2-3; TRBD1 matches 7 bases. There are 13 residues in the CDR3. V was pared by 4 bases and J by 6 bases, with 5 bases of the junction left unmatched. Germline lookup yields CDR1 SGHRS and CDR2 YFSETQ. CDR3 region: CASSRGQADTQYF. In DNA, the CDR3 is TGCGCCAGCAGCCGCGGACAGGCGGATACGCAGTATTTT.

The gene calls are TRBV6-5 and TRBJ1-5; 8 bases are a match to TRBD1. The CDR3 has 14 amino acids. Germline V CDR1 and CDR2: MNHEY, SVGAGI. Losses at the gene ends were 4 bases for V and 6 bases for J; bases not matched to a gene: 5. DNA for the CDR3: TGTGCCAGCAGTTTAAGGACAGGGCTTCAGCCCCAGCATTTT. Translation gives CASSLRTGLQPQHF.

In DNA, the CDR3 is TGTGCCAGCAGCCAAGACCATAAGAGAGACATGAACACTGAAGCTTTCTTT. Protein sequence: CASSQDHKRDMNTEAFF. This chain links TRBV4-2 with TRBJ1-1; D unclear. The germline CDR1 and CDR2 sequences are LGHNA and YNFKEQ. Trimming took 0 bases from V and 0 from J, leaving 14 bases between them. The CDR3 has 17 residues.

The V gene is TRBV9, the J gene TRBJ2-1; 9 nucleotides line up with TRBD2. The junction had 10 bases not matched to a gene; V was cut back by 3 bases and J by 6 bases. Germline V gene data show CDR1 as SGDLS and CDR2 as YYNGEE. CDR3 length equals 16 residues. The CDR3 DNA is TGTGCCAGCAGCGAAAAGACTAGCGGAGCTTTCAATGAGCAGTTCTTC. Its protein product is CASSEKTSGAFNEQFF.

The genes are TRBV5-1 and TRBJ1-4, with a tentative D call TRBD1 (5 bases). With 0 bases removed from V and 7 bases from J, the gap between germline ends came to 13 bases. The CDR3 has 15 residues. Germline CDR1 SGHRS, CDR2 YFSETQ. This chain's CDR3 is CASSLAAGAGEKLFF. Here the CDR3 DNA reads TGCGCCAGCAGCTTGGCCGCCGGGGCGGGTGAAAAACTGTTTTTT. Variable domain in full (rest from reference TRBV5-1 and TRBJ1-4): KAGVTQTPRYLIKTRGQQVTLSCSPISGHRSVSWYQQTPGQGLQFLFEYFSETQRNKGNFPGRFSGRQFSNSRSEMNVSTLELGDSALYLCASSLAAGAGEKLFFGSGTQLSVL.

The gene calls are TRBV19 and TRBJ2-1; the D gene is possibly TRBD2 (7 bases). Trimming stripped 5 bases from V and 9 bases from J, with 23 bases between. This CDR3 contains 16 residues. Per germline, CDR1 LNHDA and CDR2 SQIVND (reference sequence). CDR3 amino acids: CASSGVGAGEGGEQFF. The CDR3 nucleotides are TGTGCCAGTAGTGGAGTGGGTGCGGGAGAAGGGGGTGAGCAGTTCTTC.

DNA of the CDR3: TGCAGCGTTGATAGCAGGGAACGATTCACTGAAGCTTTCTTT. This codes for CSVDSRERFTEAFF. V and J are TRBV29-1 and TRBJ1-1, with a weak D call TRBD1 (5 bases). V was shortened by 3 bases and J by 4 bases, with 15 bases between the two germline ends. Germline lookup yields CDR1 SQVTM and CDR2 ANQGSEA. CDR3 length: 14 amino acids.

The V call is TRBV5-1, the J call TRBJ1-2; D is unclear. This CDR3 region has 13 residues. CDR1 and CDR2 from the germline V gene are SGHRS and YFSETQ. Deletions cut 0 bases from V and 8 bases from J, with 11 bases between. The CDR3 sequence is CASSLEPTSGYTF. The CDR3 region has the DNA TGCGCCAGCAGCTTGGAACCGACCTCGGGCTACACCTTC.

This clonotype has only one observation. V and J are TRBV30 and TRBJ1-5; no clear D gene. Trimming left V 6 bases short and J 0 bases short, with 12 bases between. Germline CDR1 and CDR2: GTSNPN and SVGIG (reference sequence). This CDR3 region has 14 residues. The CDR3 is CACRPKYSNQPQHF. The CDR3 DNA sequence: TGTGCCTGTCGACCCAAATATAGCAATCAGCCCCAGCATTTT. The full variable domain, with the rest looked up from reference TRBV30 and TRBJ1-5, is SQTIHQWPATLVQPVGSPLSLECTVEGTSNPNLYWYRQAAGRGLQLLFYSVGIGQISSEVPQNLSASRPQDRQFILSSKKLLLSDSGFYLCACRPKYSNQPQHFGDGTRLSIL.

This clonotype has only one observation. V is TRBV4-2 and J is TRBJ2-3; 9 nucleotides align to TRBD2. The trim removed 1 base at V and 2 bases at J, leaving 7 bases unmatched. Looked up from germline, CDR1 is LGHNA and CDR2 is YNFKEQ. The CDR3 contains 17 residues. CDR3 bases: TGTGCCAGCAGCCAAGGGCCGGGGACTAGCATCACAGATACGCAGTATTTT. It yields the protein CASSQGPGTSITDTQYF.

This chain uses TRBV29-1 with TRBJ2-7; D unclear. CDR1 is SQVTM, CDR2 ANQGSEA, per germline. With 8 bases removed from V and 7 bases from J, the gap between germline ends came to 18 bases. This CDR3 is built from 12 residues. The CDR3 spells CSIQGPPEEQYF. The CDR3 region has the DNA TGCAGCATTCAAGGACCCCCGGAGGAGCAGTACTTC.

The chain has TRBV19 and TRBJ2-1, with D possibly being TRBD2 (5 bases). The CDR3 length is 12 residues. The V end lost 8 bases, the J end lost 6 bases, and 11 bases lay between the germline ends. Germline values: CDR1 LNHDA, CDR2 SQIVND (reference sequence). The CDR3 nucleotides are TGTGCCAGTTCCTCCAGCGGCAATGAGCAGTTCTTC. This codes for CASSSSGNEQFF.